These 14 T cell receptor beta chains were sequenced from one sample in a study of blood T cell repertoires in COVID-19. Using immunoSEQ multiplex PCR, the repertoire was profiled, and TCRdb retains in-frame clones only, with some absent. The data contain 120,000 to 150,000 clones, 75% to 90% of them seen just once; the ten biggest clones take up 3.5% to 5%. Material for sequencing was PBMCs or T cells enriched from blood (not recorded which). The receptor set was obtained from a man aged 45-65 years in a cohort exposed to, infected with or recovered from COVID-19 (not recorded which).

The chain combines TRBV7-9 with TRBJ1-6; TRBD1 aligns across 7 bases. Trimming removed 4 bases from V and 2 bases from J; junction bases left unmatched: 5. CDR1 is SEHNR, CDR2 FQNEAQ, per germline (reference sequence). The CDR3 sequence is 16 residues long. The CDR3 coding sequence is TGTGCCAGCAGCTCCGACAGGGCCACCTATAATTCACCCCTCCACTTT. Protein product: CASSSDRATYNSPLHF.

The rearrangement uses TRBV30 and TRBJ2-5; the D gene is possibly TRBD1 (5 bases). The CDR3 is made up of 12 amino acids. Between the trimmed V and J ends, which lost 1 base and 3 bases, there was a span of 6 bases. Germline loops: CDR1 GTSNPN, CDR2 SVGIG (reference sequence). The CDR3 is CAWSGGEETQYF. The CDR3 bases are TGTGCCTGGAGTGGGGGCGAAGAGACCCAGTACTTC.

In nucleotides, the CDR3 is TGTGCCAGCAGCCTGGGGACAGGGGGTACCTACGAGCAGTACTTC. It is translated as CASSLGTGGTYEQYF. The rearrangement joins TRBV11-2 to TRBJ2-7, with TRBD1 matching 11 bases. CDR1 SGHAT and CDR2 FQNNGV come from the germline V gene. This CDR3 is built from 15 residues. Unmatched junction bases numbered 5, after V lost 5 bases and J lost 2 bases.

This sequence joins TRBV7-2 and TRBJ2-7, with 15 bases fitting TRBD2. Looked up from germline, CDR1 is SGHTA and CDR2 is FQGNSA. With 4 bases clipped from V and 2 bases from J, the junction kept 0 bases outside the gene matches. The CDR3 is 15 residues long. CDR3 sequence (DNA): TGTGCCAGCAGCTGGACTAGCGGGGGGGCCTACGAGCAGTACTTC. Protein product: CASSWTSGGAYEQYF.

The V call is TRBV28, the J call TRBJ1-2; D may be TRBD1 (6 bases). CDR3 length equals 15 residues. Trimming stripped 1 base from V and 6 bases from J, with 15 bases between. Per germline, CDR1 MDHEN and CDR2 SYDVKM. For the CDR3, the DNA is TGTGCCAGCAGTTTATTTACAGGGACCGAGGATGGCTACACCTTC. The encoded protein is CASSLFTGTEDGYTF.

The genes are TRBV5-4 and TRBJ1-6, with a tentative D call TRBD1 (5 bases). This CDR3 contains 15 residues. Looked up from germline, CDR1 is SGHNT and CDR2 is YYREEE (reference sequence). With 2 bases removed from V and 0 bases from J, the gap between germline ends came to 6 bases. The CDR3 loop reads CASSFQGSYNSPLHF. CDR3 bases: TGTGCCAGCAGCTTCCAGGGCTCCTATAATTCACCCCTCCACTTT.

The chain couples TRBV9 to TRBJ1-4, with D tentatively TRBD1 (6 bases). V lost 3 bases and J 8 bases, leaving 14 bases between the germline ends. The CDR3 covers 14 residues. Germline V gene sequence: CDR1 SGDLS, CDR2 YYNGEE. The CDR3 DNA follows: TGTGCCAGCAGCGCACAGGGCCCGCGGGAAAAACTGTTTTTT. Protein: CASSAQGPREKLFF.

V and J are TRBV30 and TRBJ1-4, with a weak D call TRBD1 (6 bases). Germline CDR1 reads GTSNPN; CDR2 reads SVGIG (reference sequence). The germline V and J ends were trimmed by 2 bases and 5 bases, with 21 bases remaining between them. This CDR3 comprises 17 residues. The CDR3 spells CAWSPNPPTGENEKLFF. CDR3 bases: TGTGCCTGGAGTCCCAACCCCCCGACAGGCGAGAATGAAAAACTGTTTTTT.

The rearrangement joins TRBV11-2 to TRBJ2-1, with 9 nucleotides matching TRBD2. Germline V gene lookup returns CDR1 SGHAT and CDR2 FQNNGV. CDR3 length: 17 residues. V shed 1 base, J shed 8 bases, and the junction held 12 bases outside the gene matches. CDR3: CASSLAPGSGRFDEQFF. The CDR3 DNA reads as TGTGCCAGCAGCTTAGCTCCGGGTAGCGGGAGATTCGATGAGCAGTTCTTC.

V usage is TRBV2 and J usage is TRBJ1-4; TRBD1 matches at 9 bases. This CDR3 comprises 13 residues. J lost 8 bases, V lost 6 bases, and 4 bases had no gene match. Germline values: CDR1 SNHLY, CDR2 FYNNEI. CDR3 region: CASRTGGIEKLFF. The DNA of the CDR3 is TGTGCCAGCAGGACAGGGGGGATAGAAAAACTGTTTTTT.

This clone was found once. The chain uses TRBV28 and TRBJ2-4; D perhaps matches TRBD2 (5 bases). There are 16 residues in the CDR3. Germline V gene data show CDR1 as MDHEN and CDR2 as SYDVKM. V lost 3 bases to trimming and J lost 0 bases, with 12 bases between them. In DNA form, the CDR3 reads TGTGCCAGCAGTTTGGGTGCGGGTAGAGCCAAAAACATTCAGTACTTC. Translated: CASSLGAGRAKNIQYF.

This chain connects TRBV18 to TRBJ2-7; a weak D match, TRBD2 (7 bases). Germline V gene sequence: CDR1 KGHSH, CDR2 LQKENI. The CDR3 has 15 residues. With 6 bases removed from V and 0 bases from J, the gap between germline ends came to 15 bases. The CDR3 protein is CASSMGGAPSYEQYF. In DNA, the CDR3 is TGTGCCAGCTCGATGGGGGGGGCCCCCTCCTACGAGCAGTACTTC.

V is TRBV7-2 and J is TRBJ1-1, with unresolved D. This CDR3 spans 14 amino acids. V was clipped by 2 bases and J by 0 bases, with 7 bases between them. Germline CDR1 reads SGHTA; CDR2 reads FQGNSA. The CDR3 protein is CASSLPQMNTEAFF. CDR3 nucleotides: TGTGCCAGCAGCTTACCACAAATGAACACTGAAGCTTTCTTT.

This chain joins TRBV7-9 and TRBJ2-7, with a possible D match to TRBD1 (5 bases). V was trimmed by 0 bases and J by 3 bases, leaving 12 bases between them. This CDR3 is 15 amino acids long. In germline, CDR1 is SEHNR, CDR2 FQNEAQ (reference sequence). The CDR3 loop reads CASSLAGAKYYEQYF. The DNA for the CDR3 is TGTGCCAGCAGCTTAGCAGGGGCCAAATACTACGAGCAGTACTTC.